These T cell receptor beta chains were read from a single sample in a study of T cell responses to AZD1222 COVID-19 vaccine. Generated by immunoSEQ multiplex PCR, the TCRdb table keeps only in-frame clones and is missing some. Of over 130,000 clones listed, about 93% are singletons. The specimen was peripheral blood, collected on day 0 of AZD1222 vaccination. Receptors originate from an adult in good health. CDR3s include the opening cysteine and the closing phenylalanine or tryptophan. A D gene is named only where the DNA matches it firmly. Size values are once, few and many counts, or a class for expanded clones, and some rows have none.

D gene: .
CDR3 length: 13
clone size: .
V gene: TRBV12-3/TRBV12-4
J gene: TRBJ1-2
CDR3 DNA: TGTGCCAGCAGTTCCGGCCTGAACTATGGCTACACCTTC
CDR3 protein: CASSSGLNYGYTF

D gene: .
CDR3 length: 14
clone size: .
V gene: TRBV6-2/TRBV6-3
J gene: TRBJ1-2
CDR3 DNA: TGTGCCAGCAGCTTACGGACAGAAGTCTATGGCTACACCTTC
CDR3 protein: CASSLRTEVYGYTF

D gene: TRBD1
CDR3 length: 15
clone size: .
V gene: TRBV7-6
J gene: TRBJ1-6
CDR3 DNA: TGTGCCAGCAGCTTGACAGGGGATCAATATTCACCCCTCCACTTT
CDR3 protein: CASSLTGDQYSPLHF

D gene: .
CDR3 length: 16
clone size: .
V gene: TRBV4-2
J gene: TRBJ2-6
CDR3 DNA: TGTGCCAGCAGCCAAGATGCCGGGTCTGGGGCCAACGTCCTGACTTTC
CDR3 protein: CASSQDAGSGANVLTF

D gene: .
CDR3 length: 16
clone size: .
V gene: TRBV30
J gene: TRBJ1-1
CDR3 DNA: TGTGCCTGGAGGGTGGCAGGCAACGTACTGAACACTGAAGCTTTCTTT
CDR3 protein: CAWRVAGNVLNTEAFF

D gene: TRBD1
CDR3 length: 13
clone size: .
V gene: TRBV30
J gene: TRBJ1-1
CDR3 DNA: TGTGCCTGGAGAGCGGACAGGGGCACTGAAGCTTTCTTT
CDR3 protein: CAWRADRGTEAFF

D gene: TRBD2
CDR3 length: 14
clone size: .
V gene: TRBV19
J gene: TRBJ2-1
CDR3 DNA: TGTGCCAGTAGTCCTAGCGGGAGGATCAATGAGCAGTTCTTC
CDR3 protein: CASSPSGRINEQFF

D gene: .
CDR3 length: 14
clone size: once
V gene: TRBV6-2/TRBV6-3
J gene: TRBJ1-1
CDR3 DNA: TGTGCCAGCAGTTACTCAGGGGTCGGCACTGAAGCTTTCTTT
CDR3 protein: CASSYSGVGTEAFF

D gene: .
CDR3 length: 12
clone size: .
V gene: TRBV5-1
J gene: TRBJ2-5
CDR3 DNA: TGCGCCAGCAGCCCCGGCCAAGAGACCCAGTACTTC
CDR3 protein: CASSPGQETQYF

D gene: .
CDR3 length: 16
clone size: .
V gene: TRBV5-1
J gene: TRBJ2-3
CDR3 DNA: TGCGCCAGCAGCTTGGGAACCGGCCGGGGCGCAGATACGCAGTATTTT
CDR3 protein: CASSLGTGRGADTQYF

D gene: .
CDR3 length: 15
clone size: .
V gene: TRBV5-1
J gene: TRBJ1-5
CDR3 DNA: TGCGCCAGCAGCTTGGAAGGCAGGACGGCACAGCCCCAGCATTTT
CDR3 protein: CASSLEGRTAQPQHF

D gene: .
CDR3 length: 16
clone size: .
V gene: TRBV7-9
J gene: TRBJ1-5
CDR3 DNA: TGTGCCAGCAGCTTAGGGGTCGGACAATTCAATCAGCCCCAGCATTTT
CDR3 protein: CASSLGVGQFNQPQHF

D gene: .
CDR3 length: 14
clone size: .
V gene: TRBV28
J gene: TRBJ1-5
CDR3 DNA: TGTGCCAGCAGGCCCGGGGGCCCCAATCAGCCCCAGCATTTT
CDR3 protein: CASRPGGPNQPQHF

D gene: TRBD1
CDR3 length: 15
clone size: .
V gene: TRBV6-5
J gene: TRBJ2-1
CDR3 DNA: TGTGCCAGCAGTTACACAGGGGACTCCTACAATGAGCAGTTCTTC
CDR3 protein: CASSYTGDSYNEQFF

D gene: .
CDR3 length: 17
clone size: .
V gene: TRBV16
J gene: TRBJ2-2
CDR3 DNA: TGTGCCAGCAGCCAATCGATTAGGGGGATGAACACCGGGGAGCTGTTTTTT
CDR3 protein: CASSQSIRGMNTGELFF

D gene: .
CDR3 length: 16
clone size: .
V gene: TRBV7-9
J gene: TRBJ1-3
CDR3 DNA: TGTGCCAGCAGCCTCCGGGACATCAGCTCTGGAAACACCATATATTTT
CDR3 protein: CASSLRDISSGNTIYF

D gene: TRBD1
CDR3 length: 13
clone size: once
V gene: TRBV2
J gene: TRBJ1-2
CDR3 DNA: TGTGCCAGCGGATACCGGGACAGCTATGGCTACACCTTC
CDR3 protein: CASGYRDSYGYTF

D gene: TRBD1
CDR3 length: 13
clone size: .
V gene: TRBV10-3
J gene: TRBJ1-2
CDR3 DNA: TGTGCCGCACAGGAGCAGGGGGCTGTTGGCTACACCTTC
CDR3 protein: CAAQEQGAVGYTF

D gene: .
CDR3 length: 14
clone size: .
V gene: TRBV5-1
J gene: TRBJ1-1
CDR3 DNA: TGCGCCAGCAGCCCAGGGACAATGAACACTGAAGCTTTCTTT
CDR3 protein: CASSPGTMNTEAFF

D gene: TRBD1
CDR3 length: 14
clone size: .
V gene: TRBV7-2
J gene: TRBJ2-1
CDR3 DNA: TGTGCCAGCAGCTCCGGGGACAGGGGCTATGAGCAGTTCTTC
CDR3 protein: CASSSGDRGYEQFF

D gene: TRBD1
CDR3 length: 13
clone size: .
V gene: TRBV2
J gene: TRBJ1-5
CDR3 DNA: TGTGCCAGCCGGGACAGATTCAATCAGCCCCAGCATTTT
CDR3 protein: CASRDRFNQPQHF

D gene: .
CDR3 length: 16
clone size: .
V gene: TRBV4-3
J gene: TRBJ2-4
CDR3 DNA: TGCGCCAGCAGCCAAGATCGAGGGGTGGGCGAAAACATTCAGTACTTC
CDR3 protein: CASSQDRGVGENIQYF

D gene: .
CDR3 length: 12
clone size: .
V gene: TRBV7-9
J gene: TRBJ1-1
CDR3 DNA: TGTGCCAGCAGCTTTTTCAGCACTGAAGCTTTCTTT
CDR3 protein: CASSFFSTEAFF

D gene: .
CDR3 length: 11
clone size: .
V gene: TRBV7-9
J gene: TRBJ1-1
CDR3 DNA: TGTGCCAGCAGGGAAAGCACTGAAGCTTTCTTT
CDR3 protein: CASRESTEAFF

D gene: .
CDR3 length: 13
clone size: few
V gene: TRBV6-6
J gene: TRBJ1-5
CDR3 DNA: TGTGCCAGCTGGGGTCTTAGCAATCAGCCCCAGCATTTT
CDR3 protein: CASWGLSNQPQHF

D gene: .
CDR3 length: 15
clone size: .
V gene: TRBV7-9
J gene: TRBJ2-1
CDR3 DNA: TGTGCCAGCGACTATTTTCCAAGTTCAAACAATGAGCAGTTCTTC
CDR3 protein: CASDYFPSSNNEQFF

D gene: TRBD2
CDR3 length: 16
clone size: .
V gene: TRBV18
J gene: TRBJ2-1
CDR3 DNA: TGTGCCAGCTCACCACCGACGAGCGGGAGGGTAAATGAGCAGTTCTTC
CDR3 protein: CASSPPTSGRVNEQFF

D gene: .
CDR3 length: 15
clone size: .
V gene: TRBV28
J gene: TRBJ1-1
CDR3 DNA: TGTGCCAGCAGTTTCTACACGGCGGGGAACACTGAAGCTTTCTTT
CDR3 protein: CASSFYTAGNTEAFF

D gene: TRBD2
CDR3 length: 13
clone size: .
V gene: TRBV13
J gene: TRBJ2-5
CDR3 DNA: TGTGCCAGCAGCCCCCGACTAGCGGGGTCCCAGTACTTC
CDR3 protein: CASSPRLAGSQYF

D gene: .
CDR3 length: 14
clone size: .
V gene: TRBV6-2/TRBV6-3
J gene: TRBJ2-3
CDR3 DNA: TGTGCCAGCAGTTATTTCAGAAGCACAGATACGCAGTATTTT
CDR3 protein: CASSYFRSTDTQYF

D gene: .
CDR3 length: 18
clone size: .
V gene: TRBV2
J gene: TRBJ1-6
CDR3 DNA: TGTGCCAGCAGTGAACTTTGGGGTGGAGTCCTCTATAATTCACCCCTCCACTTT
CDR3 protein: CASSELWGGVLYNSPLHF

D gene: .
CDR3 length: 15
clone size: .
V gene: TRBV6-1
J gene: TRBJ1-5
CDR3 DNA: TGTGCCAGCAGTGAGGGTCCAGGGGAGAATCAGCCCCAGCATTTT
CDR3 protein: CASSEGPGENQPQHF

D gene: TRBD2
CDR3 length: 13
clone size: .
V gene: TRBV28
J gene: TRBJ2-2
CDR3 DNA: TGTGCCAGCAGCTTAGCGGGGGCCGGGGAGCTGTTTTTT
CDR3 protein: CASSLAGAGELFF

D gene: TRBD1
CDR3 length: 14
clone size: .
V gene: TRBV6-2/TRBV6-3
J gene: TRBJ1-2
CDR3 DNA: TGTGCCAGCAGCCGAGACAGGGAGGTCTATGGCTACACCTTC
CDR3 protein: CASSRDREVYGYTF

D gene: .
CDR3 length: 15
clone size: .
V gene: TRBV6-1
J gene: TRBJ1-2
CDR3 DNA: TGTGCCAGCAGTGAAGCCCCTCAGGCCGGGCGGGGCTACACCTTC
CDR3 protein: CASSEAPQAGRGYTF

D gene: .
CDR3 length: 15
clone size: .
V gene: TRBV4-1
J gene: TRBJ2-2
CDR3 DNA: TGCGCCAGCAGCCAAGTCACGGGTAGGGCCGGGGAGCTGTTTTTT
CDR3 protein: CASSQVTGRAGELFF

D gene: .
CDR3 length: 15
clone size: .
V gene: TRBV21-1
J gene: TRBJ2-2
CDR3 DNA: TGTGCCAAAAGACCGGGACTAGCGGCACCCGGGGAGCTGTTTTTT
CDR3 protein: CAKRPGLAAPGELFF

D gene: TRBD1
CDR3 length: 15
clone size: .
V gene: TRBV12-5
J gene: TRBJ2-1
CDR3 DNA: TGTGCTAGTGGTTCCGGGGACAGTTACAACAATGAGCAGTTCTTC
CDR3 protein: CASGSGDSYNNEQFF

D gene: TRBD1
CDR3 length: 14
clone size: once
V gene: TRBV27
J gene: TRBJ1-1
CDR3 DNA: TGTGCCAGCAGTTTGCGACAGGGTGTCACTGAAGCTTTCTTT
CDR3 protein: CASSLRQGVTEAFF

D gene: .
CDR3 length: 14
clone size: .
V gene: TRBV6-5
J gene: TRBJ1-1
CDR3 DNA: TGTGCCAGCAGTTACTCGGACACGAACACTGAAGCTTTCTTT
CDR3 protein: CASSYSDTNTEAFF

D gene: TRBD1
CDR3 length: 15
clone size: .
V gene: TRBV5-1
J gene: TRBJ2-5
CDR3 DNA: TGCGCCAGCAGCTTGGTGGCAGGGGGCGGTGAGACCCAGTACTTC
CDR3 protein: CASSLVAGGGETQYF

D gene: .
CDR3 length: 12
clone size: .
V gene: TRBV4-1
J gene: TRBJ2-1
CDR3 DNA: TGCGCCAGCAGTAGCGATAACAATGAGCAGTTCTTC
CDR3 protein: CASSSDNNEQFF

D gene: TRBD2
CDR3 length: 15
clone size: .
V gene: TRBV11-2
J gene: TRBJ2-1
CDR3 DNA: TGTGCCAGCAGCCCGGCGGGGGGGCTGTACAATGAGCAGTTCTTC
CDR3 protein: CASSPAGGLYNEQFF

D gene: TRBD2
CDR3 length: 17
clone size: .
V gene: TRBV5-1
J gene: TRBJ2-3
CDR3 DNA: TGCGCCAGCAGCTTACCCCTAGCGGGGGGCCTCACAGATACGCAGTATTTT
CDR3 protein: CASSLPLAGGLTDTQYF

D gene: .
CDR3 length: 18
clone size: .
V gene: TRBV3-1/TRBV3-2
J gene: TRBJ1-2
CDR3 DNA: TGTGCCAGCAGCCAAGAAGGTTCGACAGATTCAGCTAACTATGGCTACACCTTC
CDR3 protein: CASSQEGSTDSANYGYTF

D gene: .
CDR3 length: 14
clone size: once
V gene: TRBV5-4
J gene: TRBJ1-5
CDR3 DNA: TGTGCCAGCAGCTTCTCAGGAAAGAATCAGCCCCAGCATTTT
CDR3 protein: CASSFSGKNQPQHF

D gene: TRBD1
CDR3 length: 11
clone size: .
V gene: TRBV5-1
J gene: TRBJ1-4
CDR3 DNA: TGCGCCAGCAGCTCGACGGGACAGGTCGCTTGG
CDR3 protein: CASSSTGQVAW

D gene: .
CDR3 length: 12
clone size: .
V gene: TRBV10-3
J gene: TRBJ1-5
CDR3 DNA: TGTGCCGCACAGGGTCGAGGTCAGCCCCAGCATTTT
CDR3 protein: CAAQGRGQPQHF

D gene: .
CDR3 length: 13
clone size: .
V gene: TRBV3-1/TRBV3-2
J gene: TRBJ1-3
CDR3 DNA: TGTGCCAGCAGCCAAAGACCAGGAAACACCATATATTTT
CDR3 protein: CASSQRPGNTIYF

D gene: .
CDR3 length: 13
clone size: .
V gene: TRBV19
J gene: TRBJ1-5
CDR3 DNA: TGTGCCAGTAGTCGACAGAGCAATCAGCCCCAGCATTTT
CDR3 protein: CASSRQSNQPQHF

D gene: .
CDR3 length: 13
clone size: .
V gene: TRBV18
J gene: TRBJ1-5
CDR3 DNA: TGTGCCAGCTCACCTCAAGGAAATCAGCCCCAGCATTTT
CDR3 protein: CASSPQGNQPQHF

D gene: TRBD1
CDR3 length: 14
clone size: .
V gene: TRBV29-1
J gene: TRBJ1-4
CDR3 DNA: TGCAGCGTCCCCGGGGGCAGGGGGTCTGAAAAACTGTTTTTT
CDR3 protein: CSVPGGRGSEKLFF

D gene: .
CDR3 length: 14
clone size: .
V gene: TRBV28
J gene: TRBJ1-3
CDR3 DNA: TGTGCCAGCATCCCCTCAGGGTCTGGAAACACCATATATTTT
CDR3 protein: CASIPSGSGNTIYF